This note documents a single TCR beta chain sequence. The antigen this receptor binds is unknown. Base qualities are not recorded, but no much larger clone differs from it by a single base. The cohort consisted of some 730 healthy bone marrow donors. Cohort members were all nominally healthy when sampled, although unrecorded immune exposures were likely present. The donor tested CMV seropositive and was one of the 289 seropositive cohort members. Every donor gave a peripheral blood sample, and the peripheral blood mononuclear cells from that sample were used for TCR beta sequencing. Genomic DNA extraction from the blood cell samples was performed with the Qiagen DNeasy Blood Extraction Kit. V ends up 5 bases short and J 4 bases short, with an unmatched junction base count of 9. The CDR3 contains 14 residues, cysteine and phenylalanine counted. Left in the record is the CDR3 DNA by itself, 42 bases read in frame from the first base. In the germline V gene (reference sequence), CDR1 corresponds to GTSNPN and CDR2 to SVGIG.

Library prep was done by the immunoSEQ multiplex PCR assay. For the multiplex PCR, a mixture combining 60 forward primers for TCR Vbeta segments and 13 reverse primers for TCR Jbeta segments was used. The CDR3 region of rearranged TCR beta genes was amplified from genomic DNA by a multiplex PCR assay. The Illumina HiSeq System was used to sequence the amplified TCR beta libraries as 87-base-pair reads. For the original study's pipeline: A later analysis counted approximately 76 million unique TCR beta chains across the 666 repertoires, and roughly 10 million of these chains were shared by at least two donors. Raw reads were error-corrected and collapsed into unique sequences by a nearest-neighbor algorithm in which closely related sequences were merged to remove PCR and sequencing errors. V, D and J gene segments were assigned by aligning CDR3 sequences to IMGT reference sequences. Each retained sequence needed at least a six-nucleotide match to both a V gene segment and a J gene segment. Rearrangements were classified as productive when the CDR3 lacked stop codons and remained in frame with V and J, and all other rearrangements were classified as non-productive. CDR3 was defined according to IMGT convention as the region running from the second conserved V-encoded cysteine to the conserved J-encoded phenylalanine. In an earlier analysis of roughly 610 of the donors, sequences lacking an unambiguous match to a single V gene segment were excluded. In an earlier analysis of several hundred of the donors, V segments were called functional above 56.7% productive rearrangements and were called segregating when the between-donor standard deviation exceeded 5%. A statistical classification framework was developed to diagnose cytomegalovirus status using the catalog of TCR beta chain sequences. A later analysis assigned V and J genes by comparing TCR nucleotide sequences with IMGT/GENE-DB human TR gene sequences. A later analysis assigned CDR3 sequences and most-parsimonious VDJ recombination scenarios with the TCRdist pipeline. In a later analysis, each TCR beta chain was defined by its CDR3 amino acid sequence together with its V-gene family, and reads lacking a unique V-gene family were excluded. In a later analysis, some 600 highly shared, low-generation-probability nucleotide sequences were removed to address suspected cross-contamination and a sequencing artifact. In a later analysis, a clonal expansion index for each public chain was calculated from normalized within-repertoire ranks of inferred template counts. In a later analysis, generation probabilities were computed using a VDJ recombination model fitted to out-of-frame rearrangements, and the results were checked against IGoR. In a later analysis, TCR-TCR, TCR-HLA and TCR-CMV co-occurrence was scored with hypergeometric tests, and a repertoire-size bias correction was applied to TCR pairs. False discovery rates were estimated in a later analysis by permuting HLA or CMV assignments 20 times. In a later analysis, co-occurring TCRs were grouped with DBSCAN, and TCRdist sequence similarity was added when clustering was performed within HLA-allele-positive subsets. For co-occurrence clustering, repertoires with fewer than 30,000 or more than 120,000 public chains were excluded, along with roughly 5 repertoires with anomalous nucleotide sharing. TCRdb stores this immuneACCESS table with in-frame sequences only. Part of the clones is absent; in the studies checked, under half of the shortfall reflects unresolved V genes, and no reason is known for the rest. Clonal size and the V and J genes are those of that table, whereas D and trimming came from the DNA. This sample lists 190,000 or so clones; approximately 80% were detected once. Jointly, the top ten make up roughly 10% of the sample.

The sample originates from a study of cytomegalovirus exposure and HLA in healthy donors (dated by TCRdb to the late 2010s). General notes on the study: An earlier analysis of 550 to 700 of the donors reported 250 to 350 Gb of sequence data and around 120 million unique TCR beta sequences from 150 million to 200 million T cells. A later genetic analysis used genome-wide SNP genotypes for about 65% of the roughly 700 donors, treating that subset as a discovery cohort. Four to six DR-DQ haplotypes were handled as single units for association and clustering because linkage in the cohort was strong. Across under 500 genotyped donors of the cohort, an average of about 220,000 unique TCR beta nucleotide sequences per donor were sequenced, and about a sixth of those sequences were non-productive. Donor age, sex, ethnicity and CMV serostatus were collected together with the repertoire data. Typing coverage varied by locus: about 620-630 donors for A, B, C, DRB1 and DQB1; roughly 560 for DQA1; over 600 for DPA1; roughly 450 for DPB1. The study was designed to test whether signatures of past pathogen exposure could be identified by cataloging public T cell receptors. Approximately 300 gigabases of sequencing data and around 88 million unique TCR sequences made up an early release that covered several hundred HLA-typed donors. Rather than drawing on any new phenotypic data, the later analysis identified candidate immune exposures from TCR beta sequences and the way those sequences occurred across donors. Of the roughly 430 genotyped donors, around 81% fell in the genetic ancestry cluster associated with self-reported Caucasian donors. The study profiled the T cell repertoires of hundreds of subjects by immunosequencing and related them to cytomegalovirus serostatus. HLA typing covered class I and class II loci at four-digit resolution. An earlier analysis of some 600 of the donors applied high-throughput TCR beta sequencing to assess whether each TCR beta V gene segment acted as functional or pseudogenic. Along with the approximately 670-subject first cohort, a separate validation cohort of over 90 different subjects was used. To study patterns of TCR occurrence, a later analysis re-analyzed previously published TCR beta repertoires from more than 550 donors and added high-resolution HLA genotyping. All discovery cohort repertoires had been generated on a single sequencing platform. High-throughput TCR immunosequencing, statistical association of individual TCRs with disease status, and machine learning were combined to predict cytomegalovirus infection status.

Overall study outcomes, separate from this receptor: In a later genetic analysis, a missense DCLRE1C variant was associated with V-gene and J-gene trimming of TCR beta chains, and the association was replicated in an independent cohort. Strong co-occurrence of HLA alleles, especially DR and DQ, made assigning TCR associations to individual alleles difficult. A further reported finding was that TCR beta sequences accurately predicted the HLA-A and HLA-B alleles for most subjects in the first cohort. According to the authors, the approach could potentially be generalized to other disease states and immunological phenotypes. Because counts were too low, more than 15 rarely observed V segments, including chromosome 9 orphons, were left out of the earlier analysis of 500 to 650 of the donors. A cluster of highly shared sequence variants was judged likely to represent a technical artifact of the sequencing pipeline. Most TCR sequences were observed very rarely across donors, whereas some public TCRs were present in many individuals. According to a later analysis, TCR association rates differed among HLA loci, with DRB1 alleles showing the most associated TCRs and HLA-C alleles showing the fewest. According to a later analysis, most CMV-associated TCR beta chains appeared to be HLA-restricted, and the HLA associations seemed to be driven largely by CMV exposure. Roughly uniform sequencing depth across donors was assumed in presence/absence analyses, although this assumption may not hold. Cytomegalovirus status was reported to be diagnosed by the classifier with high specificity and sensitivity in both the original and validation cohorts. A few of the identified cytomegalovirus-associated TCR beta chains were confirmed in vitro to be specific for cytomegalovirus antigens. An earlier analysis of several hundred of the donors showed that most TCR beta V segments appeared in productive rearrangements either about 87% or about 30% of the time, which broadly matched IMGT annotations. CMV serostatus was the only immune exposure information available for the cohort. In a later analysis, HLA-associated TCR beta chains were found to be more clonally expanded and to have lower generation probabilities than equally common non-associated chains. A later analysis associated 15,000 or so TCR beta sequences with specific HLA alleles at a false discovery rate of 0.05. In this cohort, only TCR beta chains were sequenced, and detectable features were limited by the absence of alpha or paired-chain data. According to a later genetic analysis, donors in an Asian-associated ancestry cluster had fewer N-insertions in productive TCRs than the approximately 630-donor mean. Several of the top co-occurrence clusters appeared to be linked to parvovirus B19, influenza, CMV and Epstein-Barr virus, according to a later analysis. Some IMGT-functional V segments, including TRBV6-2 and TRBV6-3, could not be told apart with the 87-base-pair reads, so those segments were excluded. The study listed 164 TCR beta chains as associated with cytomegalovirus. Because HLA typing was unavailable for some donors at each locus, only the typed subset was used in association tests. Linkage disequilibrium might explain the correlated functional status among segregating V segments, but an unknown experimental factor could not be ruled out.

This clonotype originated in a woman in her fifties or sixties in good health and CMV-seropositive. In this chain, TRBV30 is recombined with TRBJ1-2, with TRBD1 matching 8 junction bases. Source material: PBMCs. The CDR3 has the sequence CAWSLHGTGYGYTF. The sequence in DNA is TGTGCCTGGTCTCTCCACGGGACAGGCTATGGCTACACCTTC.